This entry lists 3 T cell receptor beta chains sequenced from one sample in a study of early T cells in non-severe SARS-CoV-2 infection (dated by TCRdb to 2020 to 2022). The library was prepared using 5' RACE. The sequencing machine was a NextSeq 500. Using fastp trimming at Q25 and MiXCR clonotype assembly, TCRdb reanalyzed the public sequencing data and kept in-frame beta chains. Rows with one shared CDR3 protein collapse into an entry with the most common genes and DNA. The sample records about 48,000 distinct CDR3 sequences, 5.5% to 6.5% of which are singletons. Of the sample, about 5% falls within the top ten clones. The sequencing input was whole blood. These receptors came from an adult who was a healthcare worker with PCR-confirmed SARS-CoV-2 infection or an uninfected control (not recorded which).

The chain uses TRBV10-3 and TRBJ1-2, with D possibly matching TRBD1 (6 bases). The germline V gene encodes CDR1 ENHRY and CDR2 SYGVKD. The CDR3 is 17 residues long. V dropped 3 bases and J dropped 5 bases, with 22 bases sitting between them. The CDR3 protein is CAISERDTRALKYGYTF. The CDR3 DNA reads as TGTGCCATCAGTGAAAGGGACACCCGGGCCCTAAAATATGGCTACACCTTC.

The table lists this clonotype with many counts. CDR3 coding DNA: TGTGCCAGCAGCCAAAAGGGTAGGGCCCACGAGCAGTACTTC. It translates to CASSQKGRAHEQYF. The chain recombines TRBV7-8 with TRBJ2-7; D call uncertain. This CDR3 spans 14 amino acids. The germline V gene encodes CDR1 SGHVS and CDR2 FQNEAQ. V was pared by 5 bases and J by 5 bases, with 16 bases between.

In its sample, this clonotype was seen many times. The chain uses TRBV29-1 and TRBJ1-2; 9 positions match TRBD1. Per the germline V gene, CDR1 is SQVTM and CDR2 is ANQGSEA. V shed 7 bases and J 6 bases; nucleotides not matched to a gene: 15. This CDR3 has 15 amino acids. The DNA of the CDR3 is TGCAGCGCCTTACAGGGGGCTCACGCGTACGATGGCTACACCTTC. Amino acids: CSALQGAHAYDGYTF.